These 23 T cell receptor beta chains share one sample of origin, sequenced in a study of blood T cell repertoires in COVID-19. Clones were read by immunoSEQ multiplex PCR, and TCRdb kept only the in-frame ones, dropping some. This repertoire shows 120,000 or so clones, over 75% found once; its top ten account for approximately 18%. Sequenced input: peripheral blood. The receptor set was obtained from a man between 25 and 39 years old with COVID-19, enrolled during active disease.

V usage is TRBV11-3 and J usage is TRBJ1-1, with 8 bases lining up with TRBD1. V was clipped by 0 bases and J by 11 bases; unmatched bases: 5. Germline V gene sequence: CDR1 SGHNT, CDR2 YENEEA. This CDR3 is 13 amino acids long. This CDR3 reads CASSLDRGRGAFF. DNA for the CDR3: TGTGCCAGCAGCTTAGACAGGGGGCGCGGGGCTTTCTTT. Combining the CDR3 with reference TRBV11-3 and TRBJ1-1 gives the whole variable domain EAGVVQSPRYKIIEKKQPVAFWCNPISGHNTLYWYLQNLGQGPELLIRYENEEAVDDSQLPKDRFSAERLKGVDSTLKIQPAELGDSAVYLCASSLDRGRGAFFGQGTRLTVV.

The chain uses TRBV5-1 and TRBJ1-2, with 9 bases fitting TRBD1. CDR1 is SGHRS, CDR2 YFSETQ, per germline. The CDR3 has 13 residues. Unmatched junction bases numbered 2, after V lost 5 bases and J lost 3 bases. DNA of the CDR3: TGCGCCAGCAGGGGGGACAGGGACTATGGCTACACCTTC. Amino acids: CASRGDRDYGYTF.

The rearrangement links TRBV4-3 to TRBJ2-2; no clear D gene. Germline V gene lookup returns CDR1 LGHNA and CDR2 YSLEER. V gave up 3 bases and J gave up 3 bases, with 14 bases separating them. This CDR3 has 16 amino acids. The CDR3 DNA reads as TGCGCCAGCAGCCAGGGTAGCACTTACTACACCGGGGAGCTGTTTTTT. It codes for CASSQGSTYYTGELFF.

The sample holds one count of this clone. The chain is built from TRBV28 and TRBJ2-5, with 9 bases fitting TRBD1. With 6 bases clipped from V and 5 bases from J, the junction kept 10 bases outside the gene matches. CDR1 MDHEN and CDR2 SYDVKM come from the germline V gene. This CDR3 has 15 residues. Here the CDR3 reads CASSPHVTGGETQYF. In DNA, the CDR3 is TGTGCCAGCAGCCCTCATGTGACAGGGGGTGAGACCCAGTACTTC.

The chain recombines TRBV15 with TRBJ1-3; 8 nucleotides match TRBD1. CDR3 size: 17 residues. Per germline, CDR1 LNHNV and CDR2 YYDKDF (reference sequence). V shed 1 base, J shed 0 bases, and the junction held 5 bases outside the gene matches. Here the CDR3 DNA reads TGTGCCACCAGCAGAGTCCAGGGGGCCCGCTCTGGAAACACCATATATTTT. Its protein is CATSRVQGARSGNTIYF. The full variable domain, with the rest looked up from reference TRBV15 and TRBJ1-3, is DAMVIQNPRYQVTQFGKPVTLSCSQTLNHNVMYWYQQKSSQAPKLLFHYYDKDFNNEADTPDNFQSRRPNTSFCFLDIRSPGLGDTAMYLCATSRVQGARSGNTIYFGEGSWLTVV.

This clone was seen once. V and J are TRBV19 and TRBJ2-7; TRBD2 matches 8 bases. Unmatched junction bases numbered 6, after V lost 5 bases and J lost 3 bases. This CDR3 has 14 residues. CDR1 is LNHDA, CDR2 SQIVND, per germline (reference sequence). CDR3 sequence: CASSPTGGGYEQYF. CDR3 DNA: TGTGCCAGTAGTCCCACGGGGGGGGGCTACGAGCAGTACTTC.

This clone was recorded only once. CDR3 region: CASSDKNTEAFF. The CDR3 DNA follows: TGCGCCAGCAGCGACAAGAACACTGAAGCTTTCTTT. The rearrangement joins TRBV4-1 to TRBJ1-1; D gene uncertain. This CDR3 contains 12 residues. CDR1 is MGHRA, CDR2 YSYEKL, per germline. V was clipped by 5 bases and J by 1 base, with 5 bases between them.

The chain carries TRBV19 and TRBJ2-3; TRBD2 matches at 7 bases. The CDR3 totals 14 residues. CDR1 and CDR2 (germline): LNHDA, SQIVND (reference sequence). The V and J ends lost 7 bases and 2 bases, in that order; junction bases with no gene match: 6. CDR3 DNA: TGTGCCAGTAAACCCGGGGGGACCACAGATACGCAGTATTTT. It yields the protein CASKPGGTTDTQYF.

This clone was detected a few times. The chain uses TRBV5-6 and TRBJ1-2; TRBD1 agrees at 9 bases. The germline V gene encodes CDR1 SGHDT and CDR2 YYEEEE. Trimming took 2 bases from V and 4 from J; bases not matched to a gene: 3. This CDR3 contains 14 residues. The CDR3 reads CASSFGTGTYGYTF. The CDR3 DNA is TGTGCCAGCAGCTTCGGGACAGGGACCTATGGCTACACCTTC.

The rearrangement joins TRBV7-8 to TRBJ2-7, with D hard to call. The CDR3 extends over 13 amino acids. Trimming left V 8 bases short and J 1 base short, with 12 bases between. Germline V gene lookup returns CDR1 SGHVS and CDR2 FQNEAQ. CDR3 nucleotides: TGTGCCAGCGCCCTATTAGAGTCCTACGAGCAGTACTTC. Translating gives CASALLESYEQYF.

CDR3 protein: CSVDLGTSGRGYEQYF. CDR3 nucleotides: TGCAGCGTTGACCTAGGGACTAGCGGGAGAGGCTACGAGCAGTACTTC. The gene calls are TRBV29-1 and TRBJ2-7, with TRBD2 matching over 14 bases. V was pared by 3 bases and J by 3 bases, with 7 bases of the junction left unmatched. Germline values: CDR1 SQVTM, CDR2 ANQGSEA. The CDR3 has 16 amino acids.

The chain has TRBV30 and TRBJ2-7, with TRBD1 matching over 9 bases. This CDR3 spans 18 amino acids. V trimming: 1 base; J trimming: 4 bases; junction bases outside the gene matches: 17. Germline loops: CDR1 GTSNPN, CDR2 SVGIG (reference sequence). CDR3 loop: CAWSGPTPPGQGVYEQYF. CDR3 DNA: TGTGCCTGGAGTGGGCCTACGCCCCCGGGACAGGGTGTTTACGAGCAGTACTTC.

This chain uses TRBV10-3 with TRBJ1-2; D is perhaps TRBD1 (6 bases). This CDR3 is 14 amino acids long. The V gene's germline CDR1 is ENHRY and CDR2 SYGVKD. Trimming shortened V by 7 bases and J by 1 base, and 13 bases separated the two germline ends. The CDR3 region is CAITERGGNYGYTF. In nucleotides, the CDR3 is TGTGCCATCACCGAAAGGGGGGGTAACTATGGCTACACCTTC.

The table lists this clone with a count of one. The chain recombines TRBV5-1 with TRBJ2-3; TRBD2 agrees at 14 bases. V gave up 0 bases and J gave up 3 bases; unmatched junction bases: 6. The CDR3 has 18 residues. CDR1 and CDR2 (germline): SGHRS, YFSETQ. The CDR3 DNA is TGCGCCAGCAGCTTGGCCAGACTAGCGGGAGGGCATACAGATACGCAGTATTTT. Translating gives CASSLARLAGGHTDTQYF.

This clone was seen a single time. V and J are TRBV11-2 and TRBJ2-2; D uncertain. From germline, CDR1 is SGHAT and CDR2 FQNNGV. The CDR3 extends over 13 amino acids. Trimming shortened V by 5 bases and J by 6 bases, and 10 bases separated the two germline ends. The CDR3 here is CASSDSTAGELFF. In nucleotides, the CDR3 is TGTGCCAGCAGCGACTCCACGGCCGGGGAGCTGTTTTTT.

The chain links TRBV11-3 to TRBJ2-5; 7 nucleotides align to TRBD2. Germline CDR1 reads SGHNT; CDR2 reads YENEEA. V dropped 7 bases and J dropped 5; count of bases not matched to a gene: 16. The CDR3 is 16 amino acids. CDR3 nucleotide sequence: TGTGCCAGCACCCTATTTTGGGCGGGGGAGTTGGAGACCCAGTACTTC. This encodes CASTLFWAGELETQYF.

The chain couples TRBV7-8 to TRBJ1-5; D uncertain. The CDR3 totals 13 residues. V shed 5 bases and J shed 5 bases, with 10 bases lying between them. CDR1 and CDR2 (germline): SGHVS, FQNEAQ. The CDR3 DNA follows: TGTGCCAGCAGCGTCCAGGAAGATCAGCCCCAGCATTTT. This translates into CASSVQEDQPQHF.

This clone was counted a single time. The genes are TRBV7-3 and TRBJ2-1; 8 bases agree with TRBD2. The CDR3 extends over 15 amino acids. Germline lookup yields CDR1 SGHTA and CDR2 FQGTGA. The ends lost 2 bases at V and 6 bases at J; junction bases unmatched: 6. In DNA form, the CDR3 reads TGTGCCAGCAGCTTATTCCCGACTAGCGCCAATGAGCAGTTCTTC. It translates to CASSLFPTSANEQFF. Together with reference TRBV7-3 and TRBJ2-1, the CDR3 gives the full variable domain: GAGVSQTPSNKVTEKGKYVELRCDPISGHTALYWYRQSLGQGPEFLIYFQGTGAADDSGLPNDRFFAVRPEGSVSTLKIQRTERGDSAVYLCASSLFPTSANEQFFGPGTRLTVL.

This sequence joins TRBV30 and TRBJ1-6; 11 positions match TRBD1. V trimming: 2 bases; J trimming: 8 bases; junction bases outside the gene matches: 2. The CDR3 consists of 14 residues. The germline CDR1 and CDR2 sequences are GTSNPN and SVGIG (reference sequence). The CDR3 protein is CAWSTGQGDSPLHF. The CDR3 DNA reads TGTGCCTGGAGTACGGGACAGGGGGATTCACCCCTCCACTTT.

The CDR3 protein is CASSSREKNTIYF. The CDR3 bases are TGTGCCAGCAGCTCCAGGGAAAAAAACACCATATATTTT. The chain has TRBV7-8 and TRBJ1-3, with D possibly TRBD1 on 5 matching bases. Trimming pared 4 bases from V and 6 bases from J, leaving 10 bases between. The CDR3 loop spans 13 amino acids. CDR1 is SGHVS, CDR2 FQNEAQ, per germline.

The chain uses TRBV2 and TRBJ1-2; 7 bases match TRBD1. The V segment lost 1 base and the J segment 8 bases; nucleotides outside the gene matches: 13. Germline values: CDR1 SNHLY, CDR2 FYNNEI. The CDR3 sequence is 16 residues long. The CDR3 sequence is CASSEGQGPTLDGYTF. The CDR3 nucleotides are TGTGCCAGCAGTGAAGGACAGGGACCAACTTTGGACGGCTACACCTTC.

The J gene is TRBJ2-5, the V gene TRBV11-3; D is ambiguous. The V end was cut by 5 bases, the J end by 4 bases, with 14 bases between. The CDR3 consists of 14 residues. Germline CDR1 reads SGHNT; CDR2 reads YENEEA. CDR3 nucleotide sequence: TGTGCCAGCAGCCAAATGGGTCCAGGAGAGACCCAGTACTTC. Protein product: CASSQMGPGETQYF.

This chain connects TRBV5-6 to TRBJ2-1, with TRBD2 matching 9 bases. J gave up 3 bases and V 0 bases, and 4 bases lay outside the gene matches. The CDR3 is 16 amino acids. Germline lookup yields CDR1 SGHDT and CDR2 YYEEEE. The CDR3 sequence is CASSLGGSGGYNEQFF. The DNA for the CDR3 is TGTGCCAGCAGCTTGGGCGGTAGCGGGGGCTACAATGAGCAGTTCTTC.